This TCR beta chain was sequenced during a study of cytomegalovirus exposure and HLA in healthy donors. Whole-study results and caveats: When analyzed later, a missense DCLRE1C variant was found to be linked to TCR beta V- and J-gene trimming.

On this clone: Its specificity is unknown.

All donors participated as healthy donors of bone marrow. PCR involved 60 Vbeta and 13 Jbeta primers. Repertoires were generated with immunoSEQ multiplex PCR, while TCRdb's copy carries only in-frame clones and drops some. The data show 95,000 to 150,000 clones, with around 66% seen just once and under 9% held by the top ten. Sequenced sample: PBMCs. The TCR originated in a woman between 40 and 55 years old in good health and CMV-seropositive.

DNA for the CDR3: TGTGCCAGCAGCGGAACCACAGGGTCCGGATACAATGAGCAGTTCTTC. Encoded protein: CASSGTTGSGYNEQFF. The chain employs TRBV9 and TRBJ2-1; D may be TRBD1 (6 bases). Germline assignment: CDR1 SGDLS and CDR2 YYNGEE. V lost 3 bases and J 4 bases, leaving 17 bases between the germline ends. The CDR3 is made up of 16 amino acids.